This passage covers 20 T cell receptor beta chains from one sample sequenced in a study of blood T cells in healthy people across ages. Through a sample-barcoded 5' primer and a J-beta primer mix, a second PCR was run for roughly 7 to 12 cycles. TCRdb used MiXCR to reprocess the 5' RACE reads, holding one entry per CDR3 protein. The sample lists roughly 680,000 distinct CDR3 sequences; roughly 20% were seen once. The material sequenced was blood. The receptor source for this set is a man aged 65 to 79 in good health.

This clonotype came up a few times. V gene TRBV13 combines with J gene TRBJ2-7; D may be TRBD1 (6 bases). CDR3 length: 15 residues. Germline values: CDR1 PRHDT, CDR2 FYEKMQ (reference sequence). V gave up 4 bases and J gave up 0 bases, with 13 bases separating them. CDR3: CASSSTGQSSYEQYF. The CDR3 region has the DNA TGTGCCAGCAGCTCGACAGGTCAGAGCTCCTACGAGCAGTACTTC.

V is TRBV6-6 and J is TRBJ2-7; 7 bases map to TRBD1. This CDR3 comprises 15 residues. V shed 7 bases and J 3 bases; nucleotides not matched to a gene: 12. CDR1 is MNHNY, CDR2 SVGAGI, per germline (reference sequence). The CDR3 region is CASTQRGTALYEQYF. DNA for the CDR3: TGTGCCAGCACCCAGAGGGGGACAGCCCTCTACGAGCAGTACTTC.

V is TRBV29-1 and J is TRBJ2-3; no clear D gene. V lost 2 bases to trimming and J lost 4 bases, with 7 bases between them. Germline CDR1 is SQVTM and CDR2 is ANQGSEA. This CDR3 is 12 amino acids long. CDR3 DNA: TGCAGCGTTGAAAAGGGTTCAGATACGCAGTATTTT. This sequence encodes CSVEKGSDTQYF.

This clonotype was counted ten times or more. This rearrangement joins TRBV4-1 to TRBJ1-4, with no clear D. Per germline, CDR1 MGHRA and CDR2 YSYEKL. The CDR3 runs to 16 residues. Trimming pared 0 bases from V and 0 bases from J, leaving 8 bases between. The CDR3 is CASSQDFGSTNEKLFF. DNA for the CDR3: TGCGCCAGCAGCCAAGATTTCGGCTCAACTAATGAAAAACTGTTTTTT.

This clonotype was seen a few times. CDR3 DNA: TGTGCCAGCAGCTTAGCGGGATTCCTAAACAATGAGCAGTTCTTC. Amino acids: CASSLAGFLNNEQFF. This chain connects TRBV7-2 to TRBJ2-5; D is undetermined. Near its end, the DNA agrees better with TRBJ2-1, so the J call may be wrong. CDR1 and CDR2 (germline): SGHTA, FQGNSA. The CDR3 totals 15 residues.

The CDR3 spells CSVVVSLLNYGYTF. The CDR3, as DNA: TGCAGCGTTGTAGTCAGCCTTCTTAACTATGGCTACACCTTC. The V gene is TRBV29-1, the J gene TRBJ1-2; D is unclear. Germline V lookup: CDR1 SQVTM, CDR2 ANQGSEA. The V end lost 4 bases, the J end lost 1 base, and 13 bases lay between the germline ends. The length of the CDR3 is 14 residues.

This clonotype has at least ten counts. The chain joins TRBV20-1 to TRBJ2-5; D is undetermined. This CDR3 region has 10 residues. Germline V lookup: CDR1 DFQATT, CDR2 SNEGSKA (reference sequence). V shed 4 bases and J shed 4 bases, with 4 bases lying between them. CDR3 protein: CSATRETQYF. DNA of the CDR3: TGCAGTGCTACTAGAGAGACCCAGTACTTC.

V gene TRBV13 combines with J gene TRBJ1-1, with D possibly being TRBD1 (6 bases). Germline loops: CDR1 PRHDT, CDR2 FYEKMQ (reference sequence). V lost 7 bases, J lost 1 base, and 10 bases lay in between. The CDR3 consists of 13 residues. The CDR3 DNA sequence: TGTGCCAGCAAAATGACAGGGAACACTGAAGCTTTCTTT. Protein: CASKMTGNTEAFF.

This clonotype was detected ten times or more. This sequence joins TRBV20-1 and TRBJ2-6; D is perhaps TRBD2 (5 bases). The V gene lost 0 bases and the J gene lost 0 bases, with 6 bases spanning the gap. The germline CDR1 and CDR2 sequences are DFQATT and SNEGSKA (reference sequence). The CDR3 is 15 amino acids. DNA for the CDR3: TGCAGTGCTAGAGAGGGGAGCTCTGGGGCCAACGTCCTGACTTTC. It encodes CSAREGSSGANVLTF.

The genes are TRBV6-5 and TRBJ2-5, with a tentative D call TRBD2 (5 bases). Trimming removed 2 bases from V and 5 bases from J, with 21 bases in between. From germline, CDR1 is MNHEY and CDR2 SVGAGI. The CDR3 loop spans 17 amino acids. The CDR3 protein is CASSYAYPDGRGETQYF. In DNA, the CDR3 is TGTGCCAGCAGTTACGCATACCCAGACGGACGCGGGGAGACCCAGTACTTC.

This clonotype has a handful of counts. The chain couples TRBV20-1 to TRBJ1-5; tentatively, D is TRBD1 (6 bases). V dropped 5 bases and J dropped 3 bases, with 11 bases sitting between them. Germline V gene sequence: CDR1 DFQATT, CDR2 SNEGSKA (reference sequence). This CDR3 is built from 13 residues. CDR3 DNA sequence: TGCAGTGCTTACGGGGGGCTCAATCAGCCCCAGCATTTT. It is translated as CSAYGGLNQPQHF.

This clonotype came up a few times. The rearrangement uses TRBV28 and TRBJ1-4; possibly TRBD1 for D (5 bases). CDR1 and CDR2 (germline): MDHEN, SYDVKM. V lost 2 bases to trimming and J lost 8 bases, with 9 bases between them. The CDR3 runs to 13 residues. Here the CDR3 reads CASSLRGSEKLFF. CDR3 nucleotide sequence: TGTGCCAGCAGTTTACGGGGGAGCGAAAAACTGTTTTTT.

The V call is TRBV25-1, the J call TRBJ1-6; D might be TRBD1 (5 bases). Germline V CDR1 and CDR2: MGHDK, SYGVNS. V gave up 1 base and J gave up 7 bases, with 11 bases separating them. The CDR3 is 15 residues long. The CDR3 reads CASSEFGAGNSPLHF. CDR3 DNA: TGTGCCAGCAGTGAATTTGGGGCAGGGAATTCACCCCTCCACTTT.

V usage is TRBV20-1 and J usage is TRBJ2-5, with a weak D call TRBD1 (5 bases). Matching the DNA end better, TRBJ2-7 makes the J call doubtful. Per germline, CDR1 DFQATT and CDR2 SNEGSKA (reference sequence). The CDR3 extends over 15 amino acids. CDR3 region: CSAREIGAGTYEQYF. CDR3 DNA sequence: TGCAGTGCTAGAGAAATAGGGGCAGGCACCTACGAGCAGTACTTC.

V gene TRBV20-1 combines with J gene TRBJ1-2; 9 nucleotides align to TRBD1. The junction had 10 bases not matched to a gene; V was cut back by 6 bases and J by 8 bases. This CDR3 has 13 amino acids. Germline V CDR1 and CDR2: DFQATT, SNEGSKA (reference sequence). CDR3 in amino acids: CSAGDRVLGGYTF. The CDR3, as DNA: TGCAGTGCCGGGGACAGGGTTCTTGGAGGCTACACCTTC.

This clonotype has just a few counts. The rearrangement joins TRBV18 to TRBJ2-5; D might be TRBD2 (7 bases). Trimming took 10 bases from V and 2 from J, leaving 17 bases between them. The CDR3 sequence is 14 residues long. The germline CDR1 and CDR2 sequences are KGHSH and LQKENI. CDR3 in amino acids: CATLEGGPQETQYF. The CDR3 DNA follows: TGTGCCACCCTCGAGGGGGGGCCTCAAGAGACCCAGTACTTC.

This clonotype was counted between two and nine times. The J gene is TRBJ1-2, the V gene TRBV11-2, with D hard to call. CDR3 length: 13 amino acids. Trimming removed 0 bases at V and 5 bases at J, with 7 bases between. The germline CDR1 and CDR2 sequences are SGHAT and FQNNGV. The CDR3 loop reads CASSLETTYGYTF. For the CDR3, the DNA is TGTGCCAGCAGCTTAGAGACCACTTATGGCTACACCTTC.

The rearrangement links TRBV5-4 to TRBJ2-2, with D perhaps matching TRBD2 (7 bases). Trimming removed 2 bases from V and 8 bases from J, with 13 bases in between. The CDR3 is 14 amino acids. CDR1 is SGHNT and CDR2 is YYREEE in the germline V gene (reference sequence). CDR3 nucleotides: TGTGCCAGCAGCTTCCGGGGGGCGTGGGGGGAGCTGTTTTTT. It encodes CASSFRGAWGELFF.

This clonotype appeared a few times. This chain links TRBV28 with TRBJ1-2; D remains unclear. The CDR3 is 12 amino acids. Germline-derived CDR1 and CDR2 are MDHEN and SYDVKM. The germline V and J ends were trimmed by 5 bases and 8 bases, with 12 bases remaining between them. CDR3 sequence: CASSNTFGGYTF. CDR3 DNA: TGTGCCAGCAGTAACACCTTCGGGGGCTACACCTTC.

The J gene is TRBJ2-2, the V gene TRBV5-5; 9 nucleotides line up with TRBD1. The ends lost 0 bases at V and 5 bases at J; junction bases unmatched: 8. CDR1 and CDR2 from the germline V gene are SGHKS and YYEKEE (reference sequence). The CDR3 length is 17 residues. Here the CDR3 reads CASSLAGTGILTGELFF. CDR3 coding DNA: TGTGCCAGCAGCTTGGCTGGGACAGGGATTTTGACCGGGGAGCTGTTTTTT.